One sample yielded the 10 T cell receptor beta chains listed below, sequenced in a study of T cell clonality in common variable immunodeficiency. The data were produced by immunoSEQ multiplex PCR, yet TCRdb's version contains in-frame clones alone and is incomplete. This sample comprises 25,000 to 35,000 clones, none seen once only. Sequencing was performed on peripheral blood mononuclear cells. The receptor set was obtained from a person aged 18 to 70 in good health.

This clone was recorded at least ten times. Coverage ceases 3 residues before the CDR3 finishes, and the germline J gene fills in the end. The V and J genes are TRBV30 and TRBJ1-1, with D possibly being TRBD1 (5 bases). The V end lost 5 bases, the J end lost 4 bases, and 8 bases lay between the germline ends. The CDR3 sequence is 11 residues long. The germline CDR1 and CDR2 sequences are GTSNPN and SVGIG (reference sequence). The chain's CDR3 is CAWGDSTEAFF. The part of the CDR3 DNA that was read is TGTGCCTGGGGTGACAGCACTGAA.

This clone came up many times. CDR3 bases read: TGCAGCGTTGAAGCTATGGCGGACATACAAGAGACC. Residues: CSVEAMADIQET. The CDR3 as a whole reads CSVEAMADIQETQYF. The chain carries TRBV29-1 and TRBJ2-5; tentative D call: TRBD1 (5 bases). The CDR3 goes on 3 residues after the read ends, and that part is filled in from the germline J gene. Per the germline V gene, CDR1 is SQVTM and CDR2 is ANQGSEA. The CDR3 length is 15 residues. The V end lost 1 base, the J end lost 2 bases, and 14 bases lay between the germline ends.

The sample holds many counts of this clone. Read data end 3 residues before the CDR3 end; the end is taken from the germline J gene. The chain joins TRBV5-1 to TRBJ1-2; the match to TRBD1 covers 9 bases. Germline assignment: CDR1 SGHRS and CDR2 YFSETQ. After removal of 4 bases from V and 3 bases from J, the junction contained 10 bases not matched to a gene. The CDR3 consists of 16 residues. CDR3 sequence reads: CASSPSQGQGYYGYTF. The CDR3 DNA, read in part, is TGCGCCAGCAGCCCGTCCCAGGGACAGGGATACTATGGC.

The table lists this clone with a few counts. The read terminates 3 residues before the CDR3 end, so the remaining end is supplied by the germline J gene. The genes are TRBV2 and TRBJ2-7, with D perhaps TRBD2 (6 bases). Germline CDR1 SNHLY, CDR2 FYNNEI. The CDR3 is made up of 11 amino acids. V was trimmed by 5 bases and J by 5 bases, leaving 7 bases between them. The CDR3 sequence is CASSRGNEQYF. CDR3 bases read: TGTGCCAGCAGTCGGGGGAACGAG.

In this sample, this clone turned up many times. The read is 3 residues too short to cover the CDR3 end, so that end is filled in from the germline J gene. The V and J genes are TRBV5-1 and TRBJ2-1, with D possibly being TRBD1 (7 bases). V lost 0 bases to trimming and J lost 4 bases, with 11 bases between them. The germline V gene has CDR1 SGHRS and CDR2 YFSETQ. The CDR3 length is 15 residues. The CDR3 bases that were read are TGCGCCAGCAGCTTGGCACAGGGGACTTACAATGAG. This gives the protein CASSLAQGTYNE. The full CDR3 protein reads CASSLAQGTYNEQFF.

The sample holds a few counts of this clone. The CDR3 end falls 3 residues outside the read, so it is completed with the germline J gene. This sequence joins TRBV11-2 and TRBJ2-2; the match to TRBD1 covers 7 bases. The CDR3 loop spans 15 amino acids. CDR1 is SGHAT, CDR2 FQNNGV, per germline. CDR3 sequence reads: CASSLGQGDWEKLFF. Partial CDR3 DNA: TGTGCCAGCAGCTTAGGACAGGGCGATTGGGAAAAG.

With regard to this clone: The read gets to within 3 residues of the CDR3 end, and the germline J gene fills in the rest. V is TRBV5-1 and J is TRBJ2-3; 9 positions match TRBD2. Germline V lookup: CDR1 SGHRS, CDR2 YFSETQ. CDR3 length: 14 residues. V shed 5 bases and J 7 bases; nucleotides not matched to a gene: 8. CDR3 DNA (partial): TGCGCCAGCAGGTCCGGGACTAGCCAGAATACG. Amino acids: CASRSGTSQNT. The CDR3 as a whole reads CASRSGTSQNTQYF.

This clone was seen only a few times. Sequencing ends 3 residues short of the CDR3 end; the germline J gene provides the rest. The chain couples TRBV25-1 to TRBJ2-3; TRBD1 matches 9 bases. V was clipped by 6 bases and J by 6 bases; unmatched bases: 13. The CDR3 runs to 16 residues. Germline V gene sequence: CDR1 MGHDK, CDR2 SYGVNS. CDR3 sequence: CASSLGGDRAMDTQYF. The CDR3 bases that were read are TGTGCCAGCAGCCTAGGTGGGGACAGGGCGATGGATACG.

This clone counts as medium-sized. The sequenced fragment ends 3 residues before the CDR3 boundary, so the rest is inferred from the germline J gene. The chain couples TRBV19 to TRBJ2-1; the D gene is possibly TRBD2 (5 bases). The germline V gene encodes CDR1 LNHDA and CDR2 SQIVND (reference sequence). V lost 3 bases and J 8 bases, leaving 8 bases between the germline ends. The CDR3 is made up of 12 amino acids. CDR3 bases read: TGTGCCAGTAGTATGACGCGGGATGAG. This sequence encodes CASSMTRDE. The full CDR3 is CASSMTRDEQFF.

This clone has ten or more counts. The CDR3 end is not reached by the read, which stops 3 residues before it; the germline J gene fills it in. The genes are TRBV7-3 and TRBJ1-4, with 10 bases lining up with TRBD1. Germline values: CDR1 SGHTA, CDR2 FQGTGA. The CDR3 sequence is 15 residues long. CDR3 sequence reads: CASSLMGQGNSPLFF. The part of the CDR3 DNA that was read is TGTGCCAGCAGCTTAATGGGACAGGGGAATTCACCA.